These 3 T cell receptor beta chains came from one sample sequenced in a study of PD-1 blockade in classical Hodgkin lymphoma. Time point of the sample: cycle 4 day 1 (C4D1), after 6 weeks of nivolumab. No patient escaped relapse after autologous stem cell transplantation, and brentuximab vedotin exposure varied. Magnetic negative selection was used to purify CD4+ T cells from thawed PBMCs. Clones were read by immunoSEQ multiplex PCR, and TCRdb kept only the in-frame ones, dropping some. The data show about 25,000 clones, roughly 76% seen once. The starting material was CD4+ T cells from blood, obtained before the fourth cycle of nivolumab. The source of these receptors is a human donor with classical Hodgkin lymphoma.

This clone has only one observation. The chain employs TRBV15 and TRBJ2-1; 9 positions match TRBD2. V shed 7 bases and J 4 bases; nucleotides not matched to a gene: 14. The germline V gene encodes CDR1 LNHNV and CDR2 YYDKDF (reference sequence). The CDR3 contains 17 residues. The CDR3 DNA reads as TGTGCCACCACGCGTCGATTTGGCCTAGCGGGGTACAATGAGCAGTTCTTC. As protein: CATTRRFGLAGYNEQFF.

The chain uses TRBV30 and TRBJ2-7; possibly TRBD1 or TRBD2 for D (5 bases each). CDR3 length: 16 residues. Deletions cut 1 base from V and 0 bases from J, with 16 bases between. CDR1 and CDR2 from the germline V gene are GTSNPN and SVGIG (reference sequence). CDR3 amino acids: CAWSAPRDGGSYEQYF. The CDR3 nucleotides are TGTGCCTGGAGTGCCCCTAGGGACGGTGGCTCCTACGAGCAGTACTTC. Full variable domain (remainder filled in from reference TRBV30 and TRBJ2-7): SQTIHQWPATLVQPVGSPLSLECTVEGTSNPNLYWYRQAAGRGLQLLFYSVGIGQISSEVPQNLSASRPQDRQFILSSKKLLLSDSGFYLCAWSAPRDGGSYEQYFGPGTRLTVT.

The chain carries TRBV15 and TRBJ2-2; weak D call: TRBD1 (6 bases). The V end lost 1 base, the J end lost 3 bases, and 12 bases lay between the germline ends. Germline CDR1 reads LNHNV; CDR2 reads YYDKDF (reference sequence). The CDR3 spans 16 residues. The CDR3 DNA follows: TGTGCCACCAGCAGAGGGACAGAGGCGTACACCGGGGAGCTGTTTTTT. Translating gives CATSRGTEAYTGELFF.